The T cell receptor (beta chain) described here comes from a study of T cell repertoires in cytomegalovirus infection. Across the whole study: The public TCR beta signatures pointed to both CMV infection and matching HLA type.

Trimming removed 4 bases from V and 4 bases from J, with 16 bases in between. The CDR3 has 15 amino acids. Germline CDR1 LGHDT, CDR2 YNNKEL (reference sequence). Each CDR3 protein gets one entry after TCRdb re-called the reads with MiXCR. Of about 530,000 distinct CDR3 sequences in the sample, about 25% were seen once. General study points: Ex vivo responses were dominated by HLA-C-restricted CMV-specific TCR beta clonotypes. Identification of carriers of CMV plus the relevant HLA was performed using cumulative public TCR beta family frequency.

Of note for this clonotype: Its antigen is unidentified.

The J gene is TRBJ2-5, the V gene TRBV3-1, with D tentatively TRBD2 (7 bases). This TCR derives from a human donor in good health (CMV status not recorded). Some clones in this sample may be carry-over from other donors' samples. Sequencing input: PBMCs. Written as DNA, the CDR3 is TGTGCCAGCAGCCGCTCCCTAGGGGGGGGAGAGACCCAGTACTTC. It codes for CASSRSLGGGETQYF.